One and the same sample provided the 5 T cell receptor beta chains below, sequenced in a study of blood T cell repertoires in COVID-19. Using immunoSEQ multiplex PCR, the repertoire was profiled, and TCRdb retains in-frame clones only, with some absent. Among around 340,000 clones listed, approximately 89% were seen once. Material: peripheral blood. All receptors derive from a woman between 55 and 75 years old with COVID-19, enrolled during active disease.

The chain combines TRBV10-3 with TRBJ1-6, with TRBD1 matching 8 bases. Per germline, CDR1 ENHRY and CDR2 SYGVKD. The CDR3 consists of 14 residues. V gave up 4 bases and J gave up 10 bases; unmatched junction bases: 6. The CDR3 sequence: CAISGTGMNSPLHF. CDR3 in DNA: TGTGCCATCAGTGGGACAGGGATGAACTCACCCCTCCACTTT.

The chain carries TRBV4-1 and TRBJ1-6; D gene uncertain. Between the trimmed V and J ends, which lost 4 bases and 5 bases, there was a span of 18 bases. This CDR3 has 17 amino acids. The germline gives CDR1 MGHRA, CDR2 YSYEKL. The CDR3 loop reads CASSPPPVPPDNSPLHF. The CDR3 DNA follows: TGCGCCAGCAGCCCACCACCGGTTCCGCCTGATAATTCACCCCTCCACTTT.

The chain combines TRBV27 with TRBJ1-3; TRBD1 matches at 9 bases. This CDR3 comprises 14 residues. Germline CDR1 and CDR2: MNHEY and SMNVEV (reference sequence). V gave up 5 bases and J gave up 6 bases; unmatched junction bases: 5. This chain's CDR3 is CASSRTGVPNTIYF. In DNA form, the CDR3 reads TGTGCCAGCAGTAGGACAGGGGTCCCAAACACCATATATTTT.

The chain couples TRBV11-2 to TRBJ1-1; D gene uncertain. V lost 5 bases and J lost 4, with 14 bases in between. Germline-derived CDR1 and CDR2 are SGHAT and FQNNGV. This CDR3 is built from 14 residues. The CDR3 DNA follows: TGTGCCAGCAGCAGAGGCGGGCGGGCCACTGAAGCTTTCTTT. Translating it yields CASSRGGRATEAFF.

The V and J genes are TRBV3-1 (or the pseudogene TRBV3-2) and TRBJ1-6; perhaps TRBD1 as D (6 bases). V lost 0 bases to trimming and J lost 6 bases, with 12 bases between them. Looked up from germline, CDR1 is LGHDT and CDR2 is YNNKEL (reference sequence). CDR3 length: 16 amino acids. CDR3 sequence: CASSQDSGHLNSPLHF. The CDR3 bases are TGTGCCAGCAGCCAAGATTCGGGACATCTTAATTCACCCCTCCACTTT.